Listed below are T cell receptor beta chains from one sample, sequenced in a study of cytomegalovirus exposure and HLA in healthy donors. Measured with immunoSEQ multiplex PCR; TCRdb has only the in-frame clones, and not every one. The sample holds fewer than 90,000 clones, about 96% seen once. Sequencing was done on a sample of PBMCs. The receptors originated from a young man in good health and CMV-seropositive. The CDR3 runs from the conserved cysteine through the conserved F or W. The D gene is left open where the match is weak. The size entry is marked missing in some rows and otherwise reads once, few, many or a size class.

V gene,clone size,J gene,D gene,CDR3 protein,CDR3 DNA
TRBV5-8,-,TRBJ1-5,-,CASSLSIRGGQPQHF,TGTGCCAGCAGCTTGAGCATTCGCGGAGGACAGCCCCAGCATTTT
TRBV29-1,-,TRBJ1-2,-,CSVDNRAKYYGYTF,TGCAGCGTCGATAACAGGGCGAAATACTATGGCTACACCTTC
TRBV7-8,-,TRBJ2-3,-,CASSSDWQYF,TGTGCCAGCAGCTCCGACTGGCAGTATTTT
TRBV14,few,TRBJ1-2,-,CASRGHNDDGYTF,TGTGCCAGCAGGGGACATAACGACGATGGCTACACCTTC
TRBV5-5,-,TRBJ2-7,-,CASSLGISYEQYF,TGTGCCAGCAGCCTCGGTATTTCCTACGAGCAGTACTTC
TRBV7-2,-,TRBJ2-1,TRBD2,CASSFWTSGRYNEQFF,TGTGCCAGCAGCTTTTGGACTAGCGGACGCTACAATGAGCAGTTCTTC
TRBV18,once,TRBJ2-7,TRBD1,CASSPGQGQQYF,TGTGCCAGCTCACCGGGACAGGGACAACAGTACTTC
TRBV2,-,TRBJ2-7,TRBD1,CASIDEPGGQYEQYF,TGTGCCAGCATAGACGAACCAGGGGGACAGTACGAGCAGTACTTC
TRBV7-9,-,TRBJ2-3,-,CASSLASYTDTQYF,TGTGCCAGCAGCTTAGCCAGTTACACAGATACGCAGTATTTT
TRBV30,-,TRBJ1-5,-,CAWKRVGGNQPQHF,TGTGCCTGGAAGAGGGTAGGAGGCAATCAGCCCCAGCATTTT
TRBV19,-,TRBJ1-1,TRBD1,CASTRDRENTEAFF,TGTGCCAGTACTAGAGACAGGGAGAACACTGAAGCTTTCTTT
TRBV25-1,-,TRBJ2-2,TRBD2,CASSDSGSTGELFF,TGTGCCAGCAGTGATAGCGGGAGCACCGGGGAGCTGTTTTTT
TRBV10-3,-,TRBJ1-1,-,CAIRPTEGNPEAFF,TGTGCCATCAGGCCGACAGAAGGCAACCCTGAAGCTTTCTTT
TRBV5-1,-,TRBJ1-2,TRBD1,CASSPGTENYGYTF,TGCGCCAGCAGCCCGGGGACAGAGAACTATGGCTACACCTTC
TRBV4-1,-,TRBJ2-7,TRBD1,CASSQVGGRGFYEQYF,TGCGCCAGCAGCCAAGTAGGGGGCAGGGGCTTTTACGAGCAGTACTTC
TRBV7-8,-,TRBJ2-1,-,CASSRGLANEQFF,TGTGCCAGCAGCCGAGGACTGGCGAATGAGCAGTTCTTC
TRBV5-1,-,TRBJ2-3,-,CASSSMVAGTTRDTQYF,TGCGCCAGCAGCTCTATGGTGGCTGGGACAACCCGAGATACGCAGTATTTT
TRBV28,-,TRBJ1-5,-,CASLNSFNQPQHF,TGTGCCAGCCTCAACAGTTTCAATCAGCCCCAGCATTTT
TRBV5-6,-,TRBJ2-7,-,CASSLDYHEQYF,TGTGCCAGCAGCTTGGACTACCACGAGCAGTACTTC
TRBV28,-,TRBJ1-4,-,CASSPGRSREEKLFF,TGTGCCAGCAGCCCCGGACGCTCCCGGGAAGAAAAACTGTTTTTT
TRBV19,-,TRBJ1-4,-,CASSIITNEKLFF,TGTGCCAGTAGTATTATTACTAATGAAAAACTGTTTTTT
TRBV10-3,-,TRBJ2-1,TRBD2,CAISGSGGSYNEQFF,TGTGCCATCAGTGGTAGCGGGGGATCCTACAATGAGCAGTTCTTC
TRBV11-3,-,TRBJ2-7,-,CASSLGGSSYEQYF,TGTGCCAGCAGCTTAGGCGGCAGCTCCTACGAGCAGTACTTC
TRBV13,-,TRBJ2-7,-,CASSLVMYGGYEQYF,TGTGCCAGCAGCTTAGTTATGTATGGGGGGTACGAGCAGTACTTC
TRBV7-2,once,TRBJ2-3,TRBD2,CASSPGLATDTQYF,TGTGCCAGCAGCCCGGGACTAGCGACAGATACGCAGTATTTT
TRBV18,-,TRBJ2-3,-,CASSPRGTDTQYF,TGTGCCAGCTCCCCTCGGGGGACAGATACGCAGTATTTT
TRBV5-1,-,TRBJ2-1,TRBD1,CASSRTGDEQFF,TGCGCCAGCAGCCGGACAGGGGATGAGCAGTTCTTC
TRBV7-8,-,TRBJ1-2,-,CASSPIRVIPYGYTF,TGTGCCAGCAGCCCTATACGCGTCATACCCTATGGCTACACCTTC
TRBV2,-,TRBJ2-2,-,CASSVWSHTGELFF,TGTGCCAGCAGTGTATGGAGTCACACCGGGGAGCTGTTTTTT
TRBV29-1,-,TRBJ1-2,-,CSVVSPNGDGYTF,TGCAGCGTTGTTTCCCCCAACGGAGATGGCTACACCTTC
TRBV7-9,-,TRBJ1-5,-,CASSQGNSQPQHF,TGTGCCAGCAGCCAGGGAAACAGTCAGCCCCAGCATTTT
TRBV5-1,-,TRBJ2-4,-,CASSFGGALAKNIQYF,TGCGCCAGCAGCTTTGGAGGGGCTCTAGCCAAAAACATTCAGTACTTC
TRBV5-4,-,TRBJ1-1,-,CASSDDGNSEAFF,TGTGCCAGCAGCGATGACGGGAACTCTGAAGCTTTCTTT
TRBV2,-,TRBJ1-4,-,CASSEAWTNEKLFF,TGTGCCAGCAGTGAAGCGTGGACAAATGAAAAACTGTTTTTT
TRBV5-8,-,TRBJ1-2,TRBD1,CASRRQGSNYGYTF,TGTGCCAGCAGACGACAGGGTTCTAACTATGGCTACACCTTC
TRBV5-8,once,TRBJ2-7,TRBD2,CASSRGTSGTYEQYF,TGTGCCAGCAGCCGGGGGACTAGCGGTACCTACGAGCAGTACTTC
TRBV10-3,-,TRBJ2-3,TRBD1,CAIRDQGASDTQYF,TGTGCCATCAGAGACCAGGGGGCCTCAGATACGCAGTATTTT
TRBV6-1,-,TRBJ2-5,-,CASSLGGGGETQYF,TGTGCCAGCAGCTTAGGGGGGGGCGGAGAGACCCAGTACTTC
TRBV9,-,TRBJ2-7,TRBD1,CASSVDPGGGEQYF,TGTGCCAGCAGCGTAGACCCAGGGGGCGGCGAGCAGTACTTC
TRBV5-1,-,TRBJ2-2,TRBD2,CASSRGGVSANTGELFF,TGCGCCAGCAGCCGGGGGGGCGTATCCGCGAACACCGGGGAGCTGTTTTTT
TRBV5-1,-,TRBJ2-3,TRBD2,CASSLTASGRLDTQYF,TGCGCCAGCAGCTTGACGGCTAGCGGGAGATTAGATACGCAGTATTTT
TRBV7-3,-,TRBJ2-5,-,CASSLSREETQYF,TGTGCCAGCAGCTTATCCCGGGAAGAGACCCAGTACTTC
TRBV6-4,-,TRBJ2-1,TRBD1,CASSDRDYNEQFF,TGTGCCAGCTCAGACAGGGACTACAATGAGCAGTTCTTC
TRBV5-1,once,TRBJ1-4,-,CASSLARATATNEKLFF,TGCGCCAGCAGCTTGGCCAGGGCGACCGCAACTAATGAAAAACTGTTTTTT
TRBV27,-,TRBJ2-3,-,CASSLSLADTQYF,TGTGCCAGCAGTTTAAGTCTAGCGGATACGCAGTATTTT